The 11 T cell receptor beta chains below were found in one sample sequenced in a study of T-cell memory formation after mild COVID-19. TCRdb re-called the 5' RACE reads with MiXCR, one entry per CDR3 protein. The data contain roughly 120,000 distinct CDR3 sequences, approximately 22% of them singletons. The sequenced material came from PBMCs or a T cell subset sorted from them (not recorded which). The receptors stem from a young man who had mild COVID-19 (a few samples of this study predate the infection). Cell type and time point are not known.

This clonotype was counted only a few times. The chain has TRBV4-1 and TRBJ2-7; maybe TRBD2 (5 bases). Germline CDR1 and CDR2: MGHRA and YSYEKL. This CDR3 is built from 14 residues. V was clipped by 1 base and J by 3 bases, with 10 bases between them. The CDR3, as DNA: TGCGCCAGCAGCCAAGTATCCGGGGACTACGAGCAGTACTTC. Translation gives CASSQVSGDYEQYF.

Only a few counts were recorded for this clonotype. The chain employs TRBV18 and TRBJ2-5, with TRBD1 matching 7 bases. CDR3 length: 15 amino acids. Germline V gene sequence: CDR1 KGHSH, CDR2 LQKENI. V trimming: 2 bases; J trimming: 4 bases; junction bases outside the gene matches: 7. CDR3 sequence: CASSPGGDRVETQYF. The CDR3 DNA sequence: TGTGCCAGCTCACCAGGGGGCGACAGGGTAGAGACCCAGTACTTC. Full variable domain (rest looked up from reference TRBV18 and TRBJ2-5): NAGVMQNPRHLVRRRGQEARLRCSPMKGHSHVYWYRQLPEEGLKFMVYLQKENIIDESGMPKERFSAEFPKEGPSILRIQQVVRGDSAAYFCASSPGGDRVETQYFGPGTRLLVL.

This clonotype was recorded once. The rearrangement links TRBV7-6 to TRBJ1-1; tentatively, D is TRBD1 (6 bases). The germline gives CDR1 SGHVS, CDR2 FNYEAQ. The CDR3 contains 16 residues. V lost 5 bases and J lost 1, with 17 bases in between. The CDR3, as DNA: TGTGCCAGCAGCCCGCGCGGGGGCGCCCCGAACACTGAAGCTTTCTTT. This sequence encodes CASSPRGGAPNTEAFF.

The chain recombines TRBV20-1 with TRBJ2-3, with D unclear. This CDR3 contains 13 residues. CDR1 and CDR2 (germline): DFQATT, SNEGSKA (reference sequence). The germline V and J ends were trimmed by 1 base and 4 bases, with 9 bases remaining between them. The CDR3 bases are TGCAGTGCTAGAGCCCATCCATCAGATACGCAGTATTTT. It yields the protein CSARAHPSDTQYF.

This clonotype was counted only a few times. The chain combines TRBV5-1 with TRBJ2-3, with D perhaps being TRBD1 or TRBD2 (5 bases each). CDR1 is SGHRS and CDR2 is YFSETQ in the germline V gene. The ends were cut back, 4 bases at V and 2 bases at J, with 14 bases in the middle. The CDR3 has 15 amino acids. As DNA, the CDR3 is TGCGCCAGCAGCGTCCGGGGCCCCCCCACAGATACGCAGTATTTT. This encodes CASSVRGPPTDTQYF.

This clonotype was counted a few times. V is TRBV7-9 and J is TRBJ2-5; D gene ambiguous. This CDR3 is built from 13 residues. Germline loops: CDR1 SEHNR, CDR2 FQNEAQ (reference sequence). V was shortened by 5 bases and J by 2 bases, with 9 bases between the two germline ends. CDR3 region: CASSDTDQETQYF. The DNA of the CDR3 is TGTGCCAGCAGCGACACAGATCAAGAGACCCAGTACTTC. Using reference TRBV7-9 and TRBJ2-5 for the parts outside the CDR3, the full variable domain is DTGVSQNPRHKITKRGQNVTFRCDPISEHNRLYWYRQTLGQGPEFLTYFQNEAQLEKSRLLSDRFSAERPKGSFSTLEIQRTEQGDSAMYLCASSDTDQETQYFGPGTRLLVL.

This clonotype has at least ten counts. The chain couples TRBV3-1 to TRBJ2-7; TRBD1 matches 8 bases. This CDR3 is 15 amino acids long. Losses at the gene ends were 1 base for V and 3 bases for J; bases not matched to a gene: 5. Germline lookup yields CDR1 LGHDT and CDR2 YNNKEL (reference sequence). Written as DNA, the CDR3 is TGTGCCAGCAGCCAAGGGACGACAGGGGTCTACGAGCAGTACGTC. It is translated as CASSQGTTGVYEQYV.

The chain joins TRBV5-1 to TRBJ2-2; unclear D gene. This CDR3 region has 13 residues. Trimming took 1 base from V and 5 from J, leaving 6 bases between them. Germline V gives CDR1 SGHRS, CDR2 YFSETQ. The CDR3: CASSLLGTGELFF. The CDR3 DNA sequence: TGCGCCAGCAGCTTGTTAGGGACCGGGGAGCTGTTTTTT.

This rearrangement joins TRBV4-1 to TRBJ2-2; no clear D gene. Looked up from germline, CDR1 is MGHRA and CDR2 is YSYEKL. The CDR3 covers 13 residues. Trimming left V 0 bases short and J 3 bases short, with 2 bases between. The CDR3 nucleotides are TGCGCCAGCAGCCAAGATCACACCGGGGAGCTGTTTTTT. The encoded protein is CASSQDHTGELFF.

DNA of the CDR3: TGTGCCAGCAGCCAAGTGGGACCGAGCGATGGCTACACCTTC. Encoded protein: CASSQVGPSDGYTF. This chain joins TRBV14 and TRBJ1-2; weak D call: TRBD1 (5 bases). Germline loops: CDR1 SGHDN, CDR2 FVKESK. The CDR3 is made up of 14 amino acids. V lost 1 base, J lost 6 bases, and 12 bases lay in between.

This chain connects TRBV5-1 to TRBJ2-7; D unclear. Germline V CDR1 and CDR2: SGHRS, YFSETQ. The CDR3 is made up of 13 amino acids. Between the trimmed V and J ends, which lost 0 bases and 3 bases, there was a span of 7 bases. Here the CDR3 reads CASSLAPGYEQYV. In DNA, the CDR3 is TGCGCCAGCAGCTTGGCTCCAGGCTACGAGCAGTACGTC.